This T cell receptor beta chain was profiled in a study of blood T cell repertoires in COVID-19. Germline CDR1 reads MNHEY; CDR2 reads SVGAGI. CDR3 size: 12 residues. V dropped 10 bases and J dropped 7; count of bases not matched to a gene: 9. Profiling relied on immunoSEQ multiplex PCR, and the TCRdb table lists in-frame clones only, not all of them. The sample contains about 90,000 clones, around four fifths of which appear only once. The sequenced material came from peripheral blood. This TCR derives from a human donor in a cohort sampled during active COVID-19. The chain couples TRBV6-5 to TRBJ2-7; 8 positions agree with TRBD1. CDR3 coding DNA: TGTGCCACCTACCGGGACAGGCAAGAGCAGTACTTC. This gives the protein CATYRDRQEQYF.